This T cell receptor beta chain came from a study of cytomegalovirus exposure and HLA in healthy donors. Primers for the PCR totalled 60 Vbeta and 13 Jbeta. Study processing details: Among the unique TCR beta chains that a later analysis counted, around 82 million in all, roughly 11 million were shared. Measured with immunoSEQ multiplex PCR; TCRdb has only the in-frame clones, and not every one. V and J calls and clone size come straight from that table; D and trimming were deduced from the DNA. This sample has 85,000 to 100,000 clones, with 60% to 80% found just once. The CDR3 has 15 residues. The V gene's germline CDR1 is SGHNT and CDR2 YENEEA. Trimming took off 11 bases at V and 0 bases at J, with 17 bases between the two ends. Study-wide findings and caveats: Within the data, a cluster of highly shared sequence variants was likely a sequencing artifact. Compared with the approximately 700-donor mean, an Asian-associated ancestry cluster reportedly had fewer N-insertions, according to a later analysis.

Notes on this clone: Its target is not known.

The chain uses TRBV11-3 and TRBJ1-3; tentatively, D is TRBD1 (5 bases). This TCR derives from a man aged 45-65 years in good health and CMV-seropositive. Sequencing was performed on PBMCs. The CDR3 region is CACYRRSNSGNTIYF. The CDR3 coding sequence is TGTGCCTGCTACAGGCGTTCGAACTCTGGAAACACCATATATTTT.